The entry that follows covers one T cell receptor beta chain sequence. Its antigen has not been determined. Per-nucleotide qualities are absent, and no much larger clonotype sits a single base away. The TCR beta CDR3 regions were amplified from RNA transcripts. For the first round of RT-PCR on the TCR CDR3, the HTBI primer set was used together with the Qiagen OneStep RT-PCR kit. Libraries were constructed in a second round of multiplex PCR, after which size selection and purification were performed. The libraries were sequenced on an Illumina HiSeq2000 using paired-end 100 bp reads. Turning to the authors' computational methods: Raw data were processed with SOAPnuke, discarding reads with adapters, uncalled bases, mean Phred below 15, or no exact constant-primer or identifier match. High-quality paired reads were merged using COPE v1.2.5, and each unique nucleotide sequence was defined as a clonotype. MiTCR v1.1 was used to align clonotypes to the IMGT TRBV, TRBD and TRBJ reference segments. The analysis was restricted to V-J combinations with a frequency above 0.0001, which together covered about 99% of the repertoires. The TCS score was defined as F50 (clonal expansion) divided by E x V (chaos), with BLOSUM62-based TCRdist calculated between CDR3 peptides within each V-J. Welch's t-statistics and random forest reduced approximately 520 V-J features to under 15, which were used in a naive Bayes classifier (R e1071). TCRdb reanalyzed the raw reads on its own, using fastp at Q25 for trimming and MiXCR for clone calling, and kept in-frame beta chains. When rows share a CDR3 protein, they turn into one entry using the most common DNA and genes. For this entry, the V and J calls and clone size follow TCRdb and not the study's own pipeline. The sample table lists roughly 420,000 distinct CDR3 sequences, around 14% of them with a count of one. The ten largest clones add up to roughly 7.4% of the sample.

V trim: 4 bases; J trim: 0 bases; unmatched bases: 2. The CDR3 runs 15 residues from the cysteine to the phenylalanine. Kept here is only the CDR3 DNA, which spans 45 bases and is read in frame from base 1. CDR1 and CDR2 (MRHNA, SNTAGT) derive from the germline V gene. This record comes from a study of T cells in Graves' hyperthyroidism and ophthalmopathy (dated by TCRdb to 2018 to 2020). Broadly, across the study: Peripheral blood was collected at initial diagnosis, before any treatment. To identify TCR V-J signatures that set the groups apart, the researchers used a discovery cohort of 100 or so patients, made up of roughly 45 with Graves' ophthalmopathy and some 58 with stable Graves' hyperthyroidism. In addition, the study compared T-cell repertoires in thyroid tissue and in blood from about 6 Graves' hyperthyroidism patients. After blood sampling, hyperthyroidism patients were treated with methimazole at a starting dose of 30 mg daily, and ophthalmopathy patients were treated with high-dose intravenous methylprednisolone. The paper reports TCR Vbeta CDR3 sequencing of 140 or so peripheral blood samples: around 41 ophthalmopathy, some 80 hyperthyroidism and some 17 progressor patients. The 100 or so discovery patients were divided at random into training and test sets in a 7:3 ratio. Prospective prediction of ophthalmopathy was tested in an independent validation cohort of fewer than 20 hyperthyroidism patients and 15 to 17 patients who later progressed to ophthalmopathy. Results and caveats for the whole study, not just this receptor: Most expanded thyroid clonotypes (frequency above 0.001) were also detected in blood, suggesting blood repertoires may reflect thyroid immune responses. Sample size was not statistically predetermined, and investigators were not blinded to group allocation. In cross-validation, a model built on a 13 V-J signature told ophthalmopathy apart from stable hyperthyroidism with 87.88% sensitivity and approximately 81% specificity, and in testing the same model reached 80%/75%. In validation, the model predicted progression to ophthalmopathy a median of roughly 6.2 months before onset, with over 60% sensitivity and about 75% specificity.

A patient counted as having stable Graves' hyperthyroidism if no progression to ophthalmopathy occurred over 18 months of follow-up. Hyperthyroidism patients were newly diagnosed, had a disease duration of under 2 months, and were aged 18 to 65 years. Exclusion was applied to patients with uncontrolled infections, other autoimmune diseases, pregnancy or lactation. Diagnoses were established on the basis of clinical symptoms, serum thyroxine and TRAb, thyroid ultrasound, and orbital computed tomography. PBMCs were isolated from more than 9 ml of fresh peripheral blood by Ficoll-Paque density gradient centrifugation. Trizol reagent was used to extract total RNA, and RNA quality was then checked on an Agilent 2100 Bioanalyzer.

This sequence uses TRBV6-4 and TRBJ2-3; 9 middle bases align to TRBD2. This clonotype was obtained from a woman aged 18-35 years with Graves' hyperthyroidism. The sequencing input was blood. CDR3 loop: CASSVTSGSTDTQYF. In nucleotides, the sequence is TGTGCCAGCAGTGTAACTAGCGGGAGCACAGATACGCAGTATTTT.